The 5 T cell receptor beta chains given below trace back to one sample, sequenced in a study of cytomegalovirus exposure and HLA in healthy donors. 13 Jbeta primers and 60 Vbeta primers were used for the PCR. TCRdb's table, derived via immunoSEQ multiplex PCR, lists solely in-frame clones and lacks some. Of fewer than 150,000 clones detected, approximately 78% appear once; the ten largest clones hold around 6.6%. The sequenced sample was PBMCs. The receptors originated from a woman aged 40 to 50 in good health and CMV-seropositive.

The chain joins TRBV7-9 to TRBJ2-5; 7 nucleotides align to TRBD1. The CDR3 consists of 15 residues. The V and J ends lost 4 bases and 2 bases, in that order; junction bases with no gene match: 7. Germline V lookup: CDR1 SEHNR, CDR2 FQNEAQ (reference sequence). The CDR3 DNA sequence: TGTGCCAGCAGCTCATCCGGGACAGAGCAAGAGACCCAGTACTTC. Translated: CASSSSGTEQETQYF.

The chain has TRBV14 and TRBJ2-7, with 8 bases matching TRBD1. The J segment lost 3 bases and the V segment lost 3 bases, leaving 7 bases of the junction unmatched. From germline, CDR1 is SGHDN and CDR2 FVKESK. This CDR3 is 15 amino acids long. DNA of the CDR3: TGTGCCAGCAGCCAGTTCGGACAGGGCCTCTACGAGCAGTACTTC. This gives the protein CASSQFGQGLYEQYF.

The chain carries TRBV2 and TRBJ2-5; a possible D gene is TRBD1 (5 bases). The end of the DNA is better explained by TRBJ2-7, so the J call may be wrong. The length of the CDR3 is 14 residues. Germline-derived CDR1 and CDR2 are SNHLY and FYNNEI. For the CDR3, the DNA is TGTGCCAGCAGACTACAGGATCCCCCCTACGAGCAGTACTTC. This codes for CASRLQDPPYEQYF.

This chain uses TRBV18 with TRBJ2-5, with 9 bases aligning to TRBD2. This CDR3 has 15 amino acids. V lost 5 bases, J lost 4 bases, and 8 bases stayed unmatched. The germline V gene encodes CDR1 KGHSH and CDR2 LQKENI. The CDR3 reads CASSFLGTSIETQYF. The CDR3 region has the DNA TGTGCCAGCTCATTCCTCGGGACTAGCATAGAGACCCAGTACTTC.

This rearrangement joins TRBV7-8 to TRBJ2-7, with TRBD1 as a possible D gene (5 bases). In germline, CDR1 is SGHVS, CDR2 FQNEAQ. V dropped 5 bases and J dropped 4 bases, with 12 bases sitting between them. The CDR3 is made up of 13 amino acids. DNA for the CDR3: TGTGCCAGCAGCAGAGCGACAGAGTACGAGCAGTACTTC. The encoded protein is CASSRATEYEQYF.